This T cell receptor (beta chain) originates from a study of T cells in Graves' hyperthyroidism and ophthalmopathy. Cells are PBMCs isolated from 9 to 10 ml of fresh blood. This clonotype was picked up a small number of times. Using RNA transcripts as the source, TCR beta CDR3 regions were amplified. Using the HTBI primer set, a first-round RT-PCR was run on the TCR CDR3. TCRdb re-called the multiplex PCR reads through MiXCR, storing one row per CDR3 protein. The sample carries under 350,000 distinct CDR3 sequences, 12% to 15% recorded once. The CDR3 consists of 12 residues. V lost 10 bases and J lost 8; bases outside the gene matches: 8. Germline lookup yields CDR1 ENHRY and CDR2 SYGVKD.

The sample was blood. The rearrangement links TRBV10-3 to TRBJ2-1, with 7 positions matching TRBD1. This sequence was found in a woman in her forties with Graves' hyperthyroidism. CDR3 nucleotides: TGTGCCACAGGGGACAGTTTCCATGAGCAGTTCTTC. Encoded protein: CATGDSFHEQFF.